The 4 T cell receptor beta chains below were found in one sample sequenced in a study of blood T cell repertoires in COVID-19. The protocol was immunoSEQ multiplex PCR, while the TCRdb copy is restricted to in-frame clones and leaves out a portion. This sample has around 250,000 clones; over 70% occur once, and the top ten carry over 8.5%. Material: peripheral blood. These receptors originate from a human donor in a cohort sampled during active COVID-19.

This chain links TRBV6-2 or TRBV6-3 with TRBJ2-2; 7 nucleotides line up with TRBD1. Germline V gene sequence: CDR1 MNHEY, CDR2 SVGEGT. The trim removed 2 bases at V and 5 bases at J, leaving 11 bases unmatched. The CDR3 runs 17 residues. The CDR3 is CASSYPQTGIRTGELFF. In nucleotides, the CDR3 is TGTGCCAGCAGTTACCCCCAGACAGGGATCAGGACCGGGGAGCTGTTTTTT.

V and J are TRBV3-1 (or the pseudogene TRBV3-2) and TRBJ2-1, with 10 bases identical to TRBD2. From germline, CDR1 is LGHDT and CDR2 YNNKEL (reference sequence). Germline trimming cut 0 bases from V and 7 bases from J; bases unmatched to any gene: 12. CDR3 length: 18 residues. The CDR3 DNA reads as TGTGCCAGCAGCCAAGATAATCGAGCGGGAGGGTTCAGGAATGAGCAGTTCTTC. Protein product: CASSQDNRAGGFRNEQFF.

The chain employs TRBV2 and TRBJ2-2; tentatively, D is TRBD2 (5 bases). The germline V and J ends were trimmed by 7 bases and 3 bases, with 15 bases remaining between them. CDR3 size: 15 residues. Germline V gives CDR1 SNHLY, CDR2 FYNNEI. Written as DNA, the CDR3 is TGTGCCAGCACGGAGAGGGAGAGTGACACCGGGGAGCTGTTTTTT. It encodes CASTERESDTGELFF.

The V and J genes are TRBV5-8 and TRBJ2-7; tentative D call: TRBD1 (6 bases). There are 15 residues in the CDR3. Trimming stripped 3 bases from V and 6 bases from J, with 19 bases between. Per germline, CDR1 SGHTS and CDR2 YDEGEE. The CDR3 sequence is CASSWGPSRGGEQYF. CDR3 DNA: TGTGCCAGCAGCTGGGGGCCGTCTCGTGGCGGCGAGCAGTACTTC.